A single sample is the source of the 13 T cell receptor beta chains below, sequenced in a study of blood T cell repertoires in COVID-19. TCRdb keeps only in-frame clones here, not all; method: immunoSEQ multiplex PCR. The table has about 220,000 clones, about nine tenths seen once. Sample: PBMCs or T cells enriched from blood (not recorded which). The receptors originated from a woman in her thirties or forties with acute COVID-19.

The chain uses TRBV9 and TRBJ2-7, with TRBD1 identical over 7 bases. The CDR3 runs to 12 residues. V lost 3 bases and J lost 6; bases outside the gene matches: 3. Germline CDR1 reads SGDLS; CDR2 reads YYNGEE. For the CDR3, the DNA is TGTGCCAGCAGCGCCACAGGGGTCGAGCAGTACTTC. The encoded protein is CASSATGVEQYF.

This chain uses TRBV3-1 (or the pseudogene TRBV3-2) with TRBJ1-1; D is unresolved. This CDR3 region has 12 residues. CDR1 and CDR2 (germline): LGHDT, YNNKEL (reference sequence). V was clipped by 5 bases and J by 3 bases, with 7 bases between them. CDR3 sequence reads: CASSSGDTEAFF. The CDR3 coding sequence is TGTGCCAGCAGCTCCGGGGACACTGAAGCTTTCTTT.

The V and J genes are TRBV19 and TRBJ1-1, with TRBD1 matching over 9 bases. The CDR3 has 16 residues. V gave up 6 bases and J gave up 1 base; unmatched junction bases: 9. The germline V gene encodes CDR1 LNHDA and CDR2 SQIVND (reference sequence). As DNA, the CDR3 is TGTGCCAGTAGCCCTAGGGACAGGGCGAGGAACACTGAAGCTTTCTTT. Translated: CASSPRDRARNTEAFF.

This clone showed up just once. The V call is TRBV21-1, the J call TRBJ1-6; TRBD1 is taken as the D call from the table, unchecked against the DNA. TRBV21-1 corresponds to a pseudogene. The CDR3 sequence is 16 residues long. CDR3 coding DNA: TGTGCCAGCAGCACCCTGGGCCGGACAGGGGAATCACCCCTCCACTTT. This gives the protein CASSTLGRTGESPLHF.

V usage is TRBV2 and J usage is TRBJ1-5; no definite D call. The CDR3 sequence is 15 residues long. Deletions cut 7 bases from V and 4 bases from J, with 17 bases between. Germline CDR1 reads SNHLY; CDR2 reads FYNNEI. CDR3 sequence: CASTSSQMKNQPQHF. CDR3 DNA: TGTGCCAGCACGAGTAGCCAGATGAAGAATCAGCCCCAGCATTTT.

The gene calls are TRBV6-5 and TRBJ1-1; maybe TRBD1 (5 bases). Germline V gives CDR1 MNHEY, CDR2 SVGAGI. The V and J ends lost 5 bases and 2 bases respectively, with 15 bases between them. The CDR3 runs 15 residues. CDR3 in DNA: TGTGCCAGCAGTAGCTCCTGGGGGGATAACACTGAAGCTTTCTTT. It specifies CASSSSWGDNTEAFF.

The V call is TRBV7-8, the J call TRBJ1-2; D unresolved. The V gene lost 4 bases and the J gene lost 8 bases, with 8 bases spanning the gap. Germline CDR1 is SGHVS and CDR2 is FQNEAQ. The CDR3 has 11 amino acids. CDR3 bases: TGTGCCAGCAGCTCCGGTGCGGGCTACACCTTC. Its protein product is CASSSGAGYTF.

The chain links TRBV3-1 (or the pseudogene TRBV3-2) to TRBJ2-6; no definite D call. CDR3 length: 15 residues. Germline CDR1 reads LGHDT; CDR2 reads YNNKEL (reference sequence). Between the trimmed V and J ends, which lost 4 bases and 0 bases, there was a span of 7 bases. The CDR3 nucleotides are TGTGCCAGCAGCCCACAGTACTCTGGGGCCAACGTCCTGACTTTC. Translation gives CASSPQYSGANVLTF.

V usage is TRBV19 and J usage is TRBJ1-1; perhaps TRBD1 as D (6 bases). V was pared by 5 bases and J by 5 bases, with 18 bases between. The CDR3 consists of 15 residues. CDR1 and CDR2 (germline): LNHDA, SQIVND (reference sequence). The CDR3 DNA is TGTGCCAGTAGTCTCCGGGACAATTTGAGGACTGAAGCTTTCTTT. Amino acid sequence: CASSLRDNLRTEAFF.

V and J are TRBV9 and TRBJ1-3; possibly TRBD1 for D (5 bases). The CDR3 contains 17 residues. Trimming removed 1 base at V and 2 bases at J, with 16 bases between. Germline loops: CDR1 SGDLS, CDR2 YYNGEE. The chain's CDR3 is CASSVSFAPGPGNTIYF. DNA for the CDR3: TGTGCCAGCAGCGTATCGTTCGCGCCAGGGCCTGGAAACACCATATATTTT.

The V and J genes are TRBV4-1 and TRBJ1-2; D possibly corresponds to TRBD1 (6 bases). V shed 1 base and J shed 8 bases, with 20 bases lying between them. In germline, CDR1 is MGHRA, CDR2 YSYEKL. The CDR3 length is 16 residues. The CDR3 sequence: CASSQVLKTGRGGYTF. The CDR3 region has the DNA TGCGCCAGCAGCCAAGTACTTAAGACAGGTCGGGGAGGCTACACCTTC.

The chain recombines TRBV5-8 with TRBJ1-2; D possibly corresponds to TRBD1 (5 bases). Germline V CDR1 and CDR2: SGHTS, YDEGEE. Trimming pared 4 bases from V and 5 bases from J, leaving 15 bases between. The CDR3 runs 14 residues. CDR3: CASSAKPDTYGYTF. Written as DNA, the CDR3 is TGTGCCAGCAGCGCTAAACCGGACACTTATGGCTACACCTTC. The full variable domain, in which reference TRBV5-8 and TRBJ1-2 provide the parts outside the CDR3, is EAGVTQSPTHLIKTRGQQATLRCSPISGHTSVYWYQQALGLGLQFLLWYDEGEERNRGNFPPRFSGRQFPNYSSELNVNALELEDSALYLCASSAKPDTYGYTFGSGTRLTVV.

The chain has TRBV7-2 and TRBJ2-7; D gene unclear. Trimming pared 5 bases from V and 1 base from J, leaving 6 bases between. The CDR3 runs to 12 residues. Germline V gene sequence: CDR1 SGHTA, CDR2 FQGNSA. The CDR3: CASSPSSYEQYF. The CDR3 DNA is TGTGCCAGCAGCCCCAGTTCCTACGAGCAGTACTTC.